This T cell receptor (beta chain) is from a study of T cells expressing NK-cell markers. This CDR3 contains 13 residues. Germline lookup yields CDR1 DFQATT and CDR2 SNEGSKA (reference sequence). UMIs were included in TCR beta cDNA generated by 5'RACE template switching. TCRdb reprocessed the 5' RACE reads and reports one entry per CDR3 protein, with no DNA. The sample features 120,000 to 150,000 distinct CDR3 sequences, with about 12% in its top ten. The clonotype originates from a man aged 18 to 30 in good health. The sequencing sample was made of blood T cells: a sorted CD56 or NKG2C T cell subset, CD4+ or CD8+ T cells, or bulk PBMC T cells (not recorded which). The chain carries TRBV20-1 and TRBJ2-5; TCRdb lists TRBD1, though no DNA is available to test this call. The CDR3: CSARRSLEETQYF.